This T cell receptor (beta chain) was sequenced during a study of tumor-infiltrating lymphocytes in primary liver carcinoma. The input was about 490 ng total RNA; TCR beta cDNA was made from it with a constant-region primer. Slightly modified ARM-PCR, run as three nested multiplex PCR rounds, produced the TCR beta libraries. Running 9 to 11 cycles apiece, the first two PCR rounds relied on TRBV1-TRBV30 forward primers together with a C-beta reverse primer. One entry per CDR3 protein, called by TCRdb with MiXCR from the multiplex PCR reads. The data hold about 300,000 distinct CDR3 sequences, with approximately 60% observed a single time. Unsorted whole blood yielded blood RNA, and germline DNA was extracted as well. About this clonotype itself: Its specificity is unknown. A read error may account for a junction end that differs from germline.

There are 20 residues in the CDR3. The germline V gene has CDR1 SGHVS and CDR2 FQNEAQ. Regarding the study as a whole: Relative to blood, tumors carried a significantly larger fraction of the repertoire in their top 250 clones (p = 0.039). Samples, which were bulk and unsorted, did not allow CD4+ and CD8+ repertoires to be compared.

This receptor was taken from a man between 35 and 55 years old with primary liver carcinoma and hepatitis B virus infection. The chain recombines TRBV7-8 with TRBJ2-7, with 13 bases matching TRBD2. Sequenced input: peripheral blood. This CDR3 is CASSLVGATSGRAKLYEHYF. DNA of the CDR3: TGTGCCAGCAGCTTAGTTGGCGCCACTAGCGGGAGGGCCAAACTCTACGAGCATTACTTC.